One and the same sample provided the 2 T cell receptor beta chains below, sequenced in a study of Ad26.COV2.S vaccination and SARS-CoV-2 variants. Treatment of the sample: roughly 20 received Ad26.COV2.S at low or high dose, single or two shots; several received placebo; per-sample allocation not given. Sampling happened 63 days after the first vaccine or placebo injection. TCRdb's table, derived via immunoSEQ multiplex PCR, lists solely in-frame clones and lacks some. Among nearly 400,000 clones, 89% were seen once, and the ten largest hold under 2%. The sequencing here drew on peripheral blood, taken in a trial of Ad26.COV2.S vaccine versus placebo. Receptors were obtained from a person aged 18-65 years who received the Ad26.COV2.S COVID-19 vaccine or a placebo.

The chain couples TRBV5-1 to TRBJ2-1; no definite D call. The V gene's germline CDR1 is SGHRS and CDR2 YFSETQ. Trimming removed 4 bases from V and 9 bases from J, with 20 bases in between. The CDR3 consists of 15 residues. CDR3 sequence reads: CASSLELGMGIEQFF. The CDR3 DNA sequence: TGCGCCAGCAGCCTCGAACTGGGGATGGGGATTGAGCAGTTCTTC.

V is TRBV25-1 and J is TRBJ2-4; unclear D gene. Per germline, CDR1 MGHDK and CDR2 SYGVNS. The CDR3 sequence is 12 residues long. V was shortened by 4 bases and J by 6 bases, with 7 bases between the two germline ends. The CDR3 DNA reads TGTGCCAGCAGTGGAGGCGGAAACATTCAGTACTTC. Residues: CASSGGGNIQYF.